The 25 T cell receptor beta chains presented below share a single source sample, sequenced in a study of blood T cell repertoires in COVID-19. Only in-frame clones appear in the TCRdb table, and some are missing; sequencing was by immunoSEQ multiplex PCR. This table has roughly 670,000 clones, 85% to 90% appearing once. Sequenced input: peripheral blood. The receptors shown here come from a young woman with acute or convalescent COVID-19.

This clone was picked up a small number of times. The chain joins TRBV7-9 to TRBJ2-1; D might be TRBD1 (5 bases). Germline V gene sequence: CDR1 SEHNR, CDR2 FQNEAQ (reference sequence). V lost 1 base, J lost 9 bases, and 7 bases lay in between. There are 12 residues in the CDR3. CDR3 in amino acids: CASSLGQSEQFF. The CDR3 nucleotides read TGTGCCAGCAGCTTAGGACAGTCTGAGCAGTTCTTC.

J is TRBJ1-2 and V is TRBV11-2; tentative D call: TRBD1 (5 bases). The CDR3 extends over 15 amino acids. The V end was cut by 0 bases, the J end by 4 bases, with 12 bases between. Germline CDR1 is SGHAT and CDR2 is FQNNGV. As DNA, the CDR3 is TGTGCCAGCAGCTTAGATCAGTTACAGGCCTATGGCTACACCTTC. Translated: CASSLDQLQAYGYTF.

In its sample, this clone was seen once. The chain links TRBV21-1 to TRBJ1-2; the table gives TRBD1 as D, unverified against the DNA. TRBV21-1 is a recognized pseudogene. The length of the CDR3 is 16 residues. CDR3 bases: TGTGCCAGCAGCAAAGACCCAGGGGTCTTATTCTATGGCTACACCTTC. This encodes CASSKDPGVLFYGYTF.

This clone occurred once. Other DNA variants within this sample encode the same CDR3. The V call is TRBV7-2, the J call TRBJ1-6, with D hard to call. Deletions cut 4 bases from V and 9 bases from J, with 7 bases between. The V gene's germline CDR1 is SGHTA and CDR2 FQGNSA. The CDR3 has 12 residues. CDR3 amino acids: CASSSRGSPLHF. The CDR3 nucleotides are TGTGCCAGCAGCTCACGGGGTTCACCCCTCCACTTT.

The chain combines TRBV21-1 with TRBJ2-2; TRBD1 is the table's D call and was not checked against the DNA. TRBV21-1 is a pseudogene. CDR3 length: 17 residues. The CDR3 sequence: CASSKGSQGVITGELFF. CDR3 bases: TGTGCCAGCAGCAAAGGTTCCCAGGGGGTGATCACCGGGGAGCTGTTTTTT.

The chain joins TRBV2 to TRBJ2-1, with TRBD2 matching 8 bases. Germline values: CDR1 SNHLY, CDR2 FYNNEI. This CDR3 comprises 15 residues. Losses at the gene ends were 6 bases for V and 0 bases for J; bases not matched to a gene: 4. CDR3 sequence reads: CASRRRGDSYNEQFF. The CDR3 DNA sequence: TGTGCCAGCAGGAGGCGGGGGGACTCCTACAATGAGCAGTTCTTC.

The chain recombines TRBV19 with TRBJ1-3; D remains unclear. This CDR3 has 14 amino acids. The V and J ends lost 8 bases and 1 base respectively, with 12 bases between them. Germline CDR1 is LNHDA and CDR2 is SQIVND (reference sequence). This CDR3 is CASEGWESGNTIYF. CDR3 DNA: TGTGCCAGTGAGGGTTGGGAATCTGGAAACACCATATATTTT.

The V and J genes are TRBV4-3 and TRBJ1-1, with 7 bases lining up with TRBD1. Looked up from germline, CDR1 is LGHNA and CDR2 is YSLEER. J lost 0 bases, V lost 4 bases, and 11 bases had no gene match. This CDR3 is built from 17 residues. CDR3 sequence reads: CASSPTGTARMNTEAFF. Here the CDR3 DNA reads TGCGCCAGCAGCCCAACAGGGACAGCGAGAATGAACACTGAAGCTTTCTTT.

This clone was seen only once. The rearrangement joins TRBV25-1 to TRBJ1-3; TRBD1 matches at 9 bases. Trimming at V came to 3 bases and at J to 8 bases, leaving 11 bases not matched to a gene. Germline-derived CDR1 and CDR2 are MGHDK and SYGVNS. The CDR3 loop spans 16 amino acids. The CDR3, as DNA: TGTGCCAGCAGTGATTTGCCGGGACAGGGAAGAGACACCATATATTTT. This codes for CASSDLPGQGRDTIYF.

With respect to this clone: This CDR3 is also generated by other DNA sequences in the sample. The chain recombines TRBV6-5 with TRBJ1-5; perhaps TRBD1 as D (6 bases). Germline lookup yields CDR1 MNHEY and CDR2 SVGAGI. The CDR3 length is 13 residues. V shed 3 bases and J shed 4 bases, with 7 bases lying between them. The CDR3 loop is CASSYTGNQPQHF. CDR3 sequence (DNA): TGTGCCAGCAGTTATACAGGGAATCAGCCCCAGCATTTT.

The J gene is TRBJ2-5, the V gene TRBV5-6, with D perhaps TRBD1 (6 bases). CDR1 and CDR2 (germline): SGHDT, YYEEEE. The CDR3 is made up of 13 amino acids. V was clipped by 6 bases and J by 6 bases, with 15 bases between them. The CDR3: CASTPQGTKTQYF. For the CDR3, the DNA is TGTGCCAGCACCCCCCAGGGGACGAAGACCCAGTACTTC.

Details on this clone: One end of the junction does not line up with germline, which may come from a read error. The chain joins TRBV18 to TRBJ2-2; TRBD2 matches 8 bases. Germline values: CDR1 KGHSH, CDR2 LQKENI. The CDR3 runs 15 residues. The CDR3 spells CASSPTPGGTGKLFF. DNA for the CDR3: TGTGCCAGCTCACCAACACCGGGAGGGACCGGGAAGCTGTTTTTT.

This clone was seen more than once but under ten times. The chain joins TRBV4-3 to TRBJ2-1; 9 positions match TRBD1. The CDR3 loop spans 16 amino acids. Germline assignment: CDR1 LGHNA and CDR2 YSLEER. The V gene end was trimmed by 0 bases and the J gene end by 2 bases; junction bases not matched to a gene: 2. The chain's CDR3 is CASSQEWTGAYNEQFF. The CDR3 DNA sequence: TGCGCCAGCAGCCAAGAGTGGACAGGGGCCTACAATGAGCAGTTCTTC.

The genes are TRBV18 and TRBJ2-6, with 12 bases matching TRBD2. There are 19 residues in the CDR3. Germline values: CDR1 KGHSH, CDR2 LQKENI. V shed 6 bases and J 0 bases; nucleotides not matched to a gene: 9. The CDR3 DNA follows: TGTGCCAGCTCCCTCATGACTAGCGGGGGTATCTCTGGGGCCAACGTCCTGACTTTC. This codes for CASSLMTSGGISGANVLTF. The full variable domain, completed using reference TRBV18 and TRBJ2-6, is NAGVMQNPRHLVRRRGQEARLRCSPMKGHSHVYWYRQLPEEGLKFMVYLQKENIIDESGMPKERFSAEFPKEGPSILRIQQVVRGDSAAYFCASSLMTSGGISGANVLTFGAGSRLTVL.

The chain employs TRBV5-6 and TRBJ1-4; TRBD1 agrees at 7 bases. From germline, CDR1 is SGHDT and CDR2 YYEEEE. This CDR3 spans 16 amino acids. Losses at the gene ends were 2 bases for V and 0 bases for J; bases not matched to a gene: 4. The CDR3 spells CASSLLGTATNEKLFF. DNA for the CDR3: TGTGCCAGCAGCTTACTCGGGACAGCAACTAATGAAAAACTGTTTTTT.

The CDR3 protein is CASSFPGWAFF. The CDR3 bases are TGTGCCAGCAGTTTTCCCGGTTGGGCTTTCTTT. The chain carries TRBV12-3 or TRBV12-4 and TRBJ1-1; no reliable D call. V gave up 3 bases and J gave up 11 bases, with 10 bases separating them. The CDR3 totals 11 residues.

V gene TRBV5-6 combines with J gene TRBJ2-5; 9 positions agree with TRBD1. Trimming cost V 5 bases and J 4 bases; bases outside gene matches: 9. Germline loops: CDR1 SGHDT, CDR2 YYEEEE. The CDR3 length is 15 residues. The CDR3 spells CASSQGQGSGETQYF. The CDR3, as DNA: TGTGCCAGCAGTCAGGGACAGGGATCGGGAGAGACCCAGTACTTC.

CDR3 DNA sequence: TGTGCCAGCAGTTTATTCCCCCCCGGGACAGGGGGCACTGAAGCTTTCTTT. This translates into CASSLFPPGTGGTEAFF. This sequence joins TRBV27 and TRBJ1-1; 11 bases agree with TRBD1. Germline V gene data show CDR1 as MNHEY and CDR2 as SMNVEV (reference sequence). The ends lost 1 base at V and 4 bases at J; junction bases unmatched: 8. The CDR3 covers 17 residues.

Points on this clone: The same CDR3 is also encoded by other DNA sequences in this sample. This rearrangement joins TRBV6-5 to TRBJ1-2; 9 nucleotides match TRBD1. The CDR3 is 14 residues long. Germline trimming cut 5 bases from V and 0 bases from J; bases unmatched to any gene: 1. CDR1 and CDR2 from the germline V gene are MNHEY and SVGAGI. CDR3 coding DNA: TGTGCCAGCAGTCGGGACAGGGCTAACTATGGCTACACCTTC. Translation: CASSRDRANYGYTF.

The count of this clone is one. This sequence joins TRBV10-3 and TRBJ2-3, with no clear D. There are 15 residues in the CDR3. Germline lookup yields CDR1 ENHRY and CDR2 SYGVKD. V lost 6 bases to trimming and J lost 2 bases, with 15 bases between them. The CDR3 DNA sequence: TGTGCCATCAGCGCCGGTAGTAGCAACACAGATACGCAGTATTTT. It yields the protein CAISAGSSNTDTQYF.

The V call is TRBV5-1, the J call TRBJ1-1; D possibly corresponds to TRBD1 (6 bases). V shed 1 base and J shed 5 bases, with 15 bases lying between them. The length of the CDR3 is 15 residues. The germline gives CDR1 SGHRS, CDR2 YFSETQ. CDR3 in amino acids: CASSLMRGAVTEAFF. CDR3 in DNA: TGCGCCAGCAGCTTGATGCGGGGGGCTGTAACTGAAGCTTTCTTT.

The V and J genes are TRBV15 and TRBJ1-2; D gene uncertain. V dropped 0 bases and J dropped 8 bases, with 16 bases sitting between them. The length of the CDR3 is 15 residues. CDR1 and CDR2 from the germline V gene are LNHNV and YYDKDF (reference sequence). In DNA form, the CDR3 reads TGTGCCACCAGCAGAGATTTGGGCAGTTTCCCGGGCTACACCTTC. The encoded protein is CATSRDLGSFPGYTF.

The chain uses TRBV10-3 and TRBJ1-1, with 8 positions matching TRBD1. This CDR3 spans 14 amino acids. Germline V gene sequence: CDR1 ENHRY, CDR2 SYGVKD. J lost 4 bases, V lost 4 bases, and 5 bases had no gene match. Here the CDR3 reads CAISASTGATEAFF. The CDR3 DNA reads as TGTGCCATCAGTGCCTCGACAGGGGCCACTGAAGCTTTCTTT.

This chain's CDR3 is CASSGASTDTQYF. The CDR3, as DNA: TGTGCCAGCAGCGGGGCGAGCACAGATACGCAGTATTTT. The chain combines TRBV5-4 with TRBJ2-3; D might be TRBD1 (5 bases). Trimming removed 4 bases from V and 0 bases from J, with 6 bases in between. Germline assignment: CDR1 SGHNT and CDR2 YYREEE (reference sequence). This CDR3 contains 13 residues.

CDR3 in DNA: TGTGCCAGCACCAGGACAGGGACGAACACTGAAGCTTTCTTT. As protein: CASTRTGTNTEAFF. The rearrangement uses TRBV6-5 and TRBJ1-1; 8 positions match TRBD1. The germline V gene has CDR1 MNHEY and CDR2 SVGAGI. J was trimmed by 1 base and V by 7 bases; bases with no gene match: 5. The CDR3 runs 14 residues.